A selection of T cell receptor beta chains follows, all from one sample in a study of ipilimumab plus nivolumab after autologous stem cell transplantation. Sequencing was performed with immunoSEQ multiplex PCR; in TCRdb, only in-frame clones are kept and a portion is missing. Of 43,000 or so clones listed, 70% to 90% are singletons. The sequenced sample was PBMCs, obtained in a trial of ipilimumab plus nivolumab as post-transplant consolidation. These receptors were taken from a male donor with multiple myeloma. CDR3s include the opening cysteine and the closing phenylalanine or tryptophan. Fields, in order: J gene, clone size, V gene, CDR3 protein. Rows give clone size only sometimes, using once, few, many, or a class for an expanded clone.

J gene: TRBJ2-7
clone size: NA
V gene: TRBV9
CDR3 protein: CASSANSGTVSYEQYF

J gene: TRBJ2-7
clone size: NA
V gene: TRBV27
CDR3 protein: CASSSWDRATFSSYEQYF

J gene: TRBJ1-2
clone size: NA
V gene: TRBV2
CDR3 protein: CATSLESGYTF

J gene: TRBJ1-6
clone size: NA
V gene: TRBV5-8
CDR3 protein: CASNPRVPYNSPLHF

J gene: TRBJ1-5
clone size: NA
V gene: TRBV27
CDR3 protein: CASSPTRVGQPQHF

J gene: TRBJ1-5
clone size: NA
V gene: TRBV18
CDR3 protein: CASSPIQGAGQPQHF

J gene: TRBJ2-7
clone size: NA
V gene: TRBV18
CDR3 protein: CASSPSLAPKGSSYEQYF

J gene: TRBJ2-2
clone size: NA
V gene: TRBV6-5
CDR3 protein: CASSYVRGGGELFF

J gene: TRBJ1-2
clone size: NA
V gene: TRBV21-1
CDR3 protein: CASSKDGRACFGYTF

J gene: TRBJ2-5
clone size: NA
V gene: TRBV7-9
CDR3 protein: CASSFGQGAVRETQYF

J gene: TRBJ2-3
clone size: NA
V gene: TRBV18
CDR3 protein: CASSLGLAGTGGDTQYF

J gene: TRBJ2-1
clone size: NA
V gene: TRBV29-1
CDR3 protein: CSVTSGGTYEQFF

J gene: TRBJ2-5
clone size: once
V gene: TRBV5-1
CDR3 protein: CASSLMSGTAETQYF

J gene: TRBJ1-2
clone size: NA
V gene: TRBV19
CDR3 protein: CASSRQENYGYTF

J gene: TRBJ1-1
clone size: NA
V gene: TRBV19
CDR3 protein: CASSIRGALAGTEAFF

J gene: TRBJ1-2
clone size: NA
V gene: TRBV19
CDR3 protein: CASSIEGQDKNGYTF

J gene: TRBJ1-4
clone size: NA
V gene: TRBV6-5
CDR3 protein: CASSYSGEKLFF

J gene: TRBJ1-1
clone size: NA
V gene: TRBV6-1
CDR3 protein: CASSAHLLTAMNTEAFF

J gene: TRBJ2-7
clone size: NA
V gene: TRBV19
CDR3 protein: CASSFGKSGEQYF

J gene: TRBJ1-1
clone size: NA
V gene: TRBV28
CDR3 protein: CASSLRGYRFLNTEAFF

J gene: TRBJ2-2
clone size: NA
V gene: TRBV4-1
CDR3 protein: CASSQLGDRDTGELFF

J gene: TRBJ1-5
clone size: NA
V gene: TRBV6-1
CDR3 protein: CASSEGATSNQPQHF

J gene: TRBJ2-7
clone size: NA
V gene: TRBV18
CDR3 protein: CASSPGSHYEQYF

J gene: TRBJ2-3
clone size: NA
V gene: TRBV28
CDR3 protein: CASSPLGVSTDTQYF

J gene: TRBJ2-7
clone size: NA
V gene: TRBV15
CDR3 protein: CATSRGVDEQYF

J gene: TRBJ2-5
clone size: NA
V gene: TRBV7-3
CDR3 protein: CASSRSGSQETQYF

J gene: TRBJ2-3
clone size: once
V gene: TRBV7-3
CDR3 protein: CASSSGGRADTQYF

J gene: TRBJ1-2
clone size: NA
V gene: TRBV2
CDR3 protein: CASRETGVNGYTF

J gene: TRBJ1-5
clone size: NA
V gene: TRBV7-2
CDR3 protein: CASSLHPQGQPQHF

J gene: TRBJ2-7
clone size: NA
V gene: TRBV7-3
CDR3 protein: CASSSRTGHDEQYF